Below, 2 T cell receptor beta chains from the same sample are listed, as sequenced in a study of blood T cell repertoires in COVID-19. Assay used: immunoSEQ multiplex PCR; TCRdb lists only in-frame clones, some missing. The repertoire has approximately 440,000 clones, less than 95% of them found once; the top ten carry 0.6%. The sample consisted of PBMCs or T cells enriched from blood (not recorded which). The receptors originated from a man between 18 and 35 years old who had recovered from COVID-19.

CDR3 coding DNA: TGTGCCAGCACGACGAGGACAGGGAGGCCTGAGGCTAATGAAAAACTGTTTTTT. Translating gives CASTTRTGRPEANEKLFF. The rearrangement joins TRBV5-8 to TRBJ1-4, with 8 bases identical to TRBD1. The V segment lost 6 bases and the J segment 3 bases; nucleotides outside the gene matches: 16. The CDR3 runs to 18 residues. CDR1 is SGHTS, CDR2 YDEGEE, per germline. Combining the CDR3 with reference TRBV5-8 and TRBJ1-4 gives the whole variable domain EAGVTQSPTHLIKTRGQQATLRCSPISGHTSVYWYQQALGLGLQFLLWYDEGEERNRGNFPPRFSGRQFPNYSSELNVNALELEDSALYLCASTTRTGRPEANEKLFFGSGTQLSVL.

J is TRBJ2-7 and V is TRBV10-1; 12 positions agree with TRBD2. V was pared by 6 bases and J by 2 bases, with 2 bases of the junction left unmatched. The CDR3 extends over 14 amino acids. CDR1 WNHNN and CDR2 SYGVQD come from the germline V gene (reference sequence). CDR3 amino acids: CASSLAGGPYEQYF. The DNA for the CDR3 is TGCGCCAGCAGCCTAGCGGGAGGGCCCTACGAGCAGTACTTC.